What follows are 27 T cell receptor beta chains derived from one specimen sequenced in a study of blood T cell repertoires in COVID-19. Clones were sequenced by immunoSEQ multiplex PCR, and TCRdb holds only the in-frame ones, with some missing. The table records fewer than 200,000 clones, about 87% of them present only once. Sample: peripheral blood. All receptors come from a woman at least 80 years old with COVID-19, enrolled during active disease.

The CDR3 DNA sequence: TGTGCCAGCAGTTCGGTGGGCTTCTACGAGCAGTACTTC. The encoded protein is CASSSVGFYEQYF. V usage is TRBV12-3 or TRBV12-4 and J usage is TRBJ2-7, with D uncertain. The CDR3 covers 13 residues. V lost 4 bases and J lost 3, with 10 bases in between.

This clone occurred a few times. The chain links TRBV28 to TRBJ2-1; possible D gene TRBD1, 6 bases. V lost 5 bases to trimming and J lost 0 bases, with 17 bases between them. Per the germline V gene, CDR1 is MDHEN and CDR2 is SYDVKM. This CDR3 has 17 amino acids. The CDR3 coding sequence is TGTGCCAGCAGTCTTCTACCGGGACAAAACTCCTACAATGAGCAGTTCTTC. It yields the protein CASSLLPGQNSYNEQFF. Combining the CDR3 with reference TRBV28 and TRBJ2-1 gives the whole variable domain DVKVTQSSRYLVKRTGEKVFLECVQDMDHENMFWYRQDPGLGLRLIYFSYDVKMKEKGDIPEGYSVSREKKERFSLILESASTNQTSMYLCASSLLPGQNSYNEQFFGPGTRLTVL.

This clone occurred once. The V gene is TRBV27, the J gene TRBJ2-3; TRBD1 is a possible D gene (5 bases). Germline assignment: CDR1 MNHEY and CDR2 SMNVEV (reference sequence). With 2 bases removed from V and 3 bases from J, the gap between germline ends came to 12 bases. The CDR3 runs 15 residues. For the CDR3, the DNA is TGTGCCAGCAGTTTAATGGGGCCGCAGACAGATACGCAGTATTTT. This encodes CASSLMGPQTDTQYF.

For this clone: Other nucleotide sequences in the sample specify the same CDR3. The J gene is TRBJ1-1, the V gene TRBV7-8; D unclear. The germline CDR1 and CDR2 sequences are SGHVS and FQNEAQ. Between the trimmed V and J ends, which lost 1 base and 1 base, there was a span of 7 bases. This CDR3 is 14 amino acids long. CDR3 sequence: CASSLEGGNTEAFF. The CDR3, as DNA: TGTGCCAGCAGCTTAGAAGGCGGGAACACTGAAGCTTTCTTT.

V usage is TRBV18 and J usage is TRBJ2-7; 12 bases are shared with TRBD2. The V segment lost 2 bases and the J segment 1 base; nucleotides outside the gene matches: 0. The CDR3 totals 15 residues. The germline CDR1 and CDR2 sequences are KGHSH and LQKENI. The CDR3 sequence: CASSPTSGRSYEQYF. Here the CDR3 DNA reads TGTGCCAGCTCACCAACTAGCGGGAGGTCCTACGAGCAGTACTTC.

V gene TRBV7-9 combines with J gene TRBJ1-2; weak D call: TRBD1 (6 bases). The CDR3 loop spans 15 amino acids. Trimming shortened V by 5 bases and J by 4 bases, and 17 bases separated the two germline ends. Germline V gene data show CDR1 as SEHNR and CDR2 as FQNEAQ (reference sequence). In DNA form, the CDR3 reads TGTGCCAGCAGCAAGAACACCGGGACACCCTATGGCTACACCTTC. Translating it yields CASSKNTGTPYGYTF.

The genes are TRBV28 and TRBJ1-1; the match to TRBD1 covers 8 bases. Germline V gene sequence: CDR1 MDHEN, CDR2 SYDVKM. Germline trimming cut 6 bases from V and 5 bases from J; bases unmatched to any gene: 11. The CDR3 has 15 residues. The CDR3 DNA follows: TGTGCCAGCAGACGGCAGACAGGGGCTTCGACTGAAGCTTTCTTT. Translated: CASRRQTGASTEAFF.

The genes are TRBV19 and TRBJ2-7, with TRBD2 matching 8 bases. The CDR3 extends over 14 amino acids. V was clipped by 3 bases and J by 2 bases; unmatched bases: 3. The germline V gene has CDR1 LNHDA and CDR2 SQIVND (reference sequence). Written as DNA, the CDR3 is TGTGCCAGTAGTATTGGCGGGAGGACCTACGAGCAGTACTTC. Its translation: CASSIGGRTYEQYF.

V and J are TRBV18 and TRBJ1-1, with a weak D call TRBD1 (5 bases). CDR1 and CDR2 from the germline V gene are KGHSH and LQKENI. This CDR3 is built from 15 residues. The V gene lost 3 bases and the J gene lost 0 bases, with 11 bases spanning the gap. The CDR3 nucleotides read TGTGCCAGCTCACCGACAGTCACAATGAACACTGAAGCTTTCTTT. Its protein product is CASSPTVTMNTEAFF. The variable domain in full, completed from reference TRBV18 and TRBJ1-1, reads NAGVMQNPRHLVRRRGQEARLRCSPMKGHSHVYWYRQLPEEGLKFMVYLQKENIIDESGMPKERFSAEFPKEGPSILRIQQVVRGDSAAYFCASSPTVTMNTEAFFGQGTRLTVV.

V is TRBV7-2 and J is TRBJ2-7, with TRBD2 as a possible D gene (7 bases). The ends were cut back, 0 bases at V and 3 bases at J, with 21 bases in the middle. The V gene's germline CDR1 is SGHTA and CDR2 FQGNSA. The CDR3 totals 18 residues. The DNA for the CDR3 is TGTGCCAGCAGCTTAGCGGGGGGGGCCAGGGGTCAACTCTACGAGCAGTACTTC. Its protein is CASSLAGGARGQLYEQYF.

CDR3 region: CASSLASGELFF. The DNA of the CDR3 is TGTGCCAGCAGCTTGGCTAGCGGGGAGCTGTTTTTT. The chain links TRBV5-6 to TRBJ2-2; D uncertain. Germline assignment: CDR1 SGHDT and CDR2 YYEEEE. V was clipped by 0 bases and J by 7 bases, with 4 bases between them. This CDR3 region has 12 residues.

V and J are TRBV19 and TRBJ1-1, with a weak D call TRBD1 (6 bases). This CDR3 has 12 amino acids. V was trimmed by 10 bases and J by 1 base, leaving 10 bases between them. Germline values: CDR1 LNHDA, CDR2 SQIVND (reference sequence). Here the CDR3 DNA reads TGTGCCACCGAGACAGGGAACACTGAAGCTTTCTTT. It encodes CATETGNTEAFF.

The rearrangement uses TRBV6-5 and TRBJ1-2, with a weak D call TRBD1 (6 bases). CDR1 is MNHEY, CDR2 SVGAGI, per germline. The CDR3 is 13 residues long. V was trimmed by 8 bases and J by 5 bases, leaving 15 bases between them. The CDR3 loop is CASETTGYYGYTF. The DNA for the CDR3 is TGTGCCAGCGAAACAACAGGGTATTATGGCTACACCTTC.

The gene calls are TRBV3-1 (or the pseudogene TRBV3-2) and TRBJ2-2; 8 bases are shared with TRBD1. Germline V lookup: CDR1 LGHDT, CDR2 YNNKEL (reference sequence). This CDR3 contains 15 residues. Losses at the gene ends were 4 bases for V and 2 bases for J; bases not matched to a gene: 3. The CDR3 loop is CASSRGQGNTGELFF. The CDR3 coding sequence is TGTGCCAGCAGCCGAGGACAGGGTAACACCGGGGAGCTGTTTTTT.

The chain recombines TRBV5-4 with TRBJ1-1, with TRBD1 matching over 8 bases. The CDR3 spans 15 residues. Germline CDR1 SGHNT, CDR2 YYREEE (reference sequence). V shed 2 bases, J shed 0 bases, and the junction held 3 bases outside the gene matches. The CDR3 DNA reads TGTGCCAGCAGCTTCGGACAGGGACTGAACACTGAAGCTTTCTTT. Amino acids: CASSFGQGLNTEAFF.

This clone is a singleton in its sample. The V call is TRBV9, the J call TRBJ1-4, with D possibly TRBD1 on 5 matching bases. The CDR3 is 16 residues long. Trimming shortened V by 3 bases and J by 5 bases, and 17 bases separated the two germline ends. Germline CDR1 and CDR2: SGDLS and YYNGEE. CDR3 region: CASSDRAGAGNEKLFF. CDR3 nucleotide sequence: TGTGCCAGCAGCGACCGGGCGGGAGCAGGGAATGAAAAACTGTTTTTT.

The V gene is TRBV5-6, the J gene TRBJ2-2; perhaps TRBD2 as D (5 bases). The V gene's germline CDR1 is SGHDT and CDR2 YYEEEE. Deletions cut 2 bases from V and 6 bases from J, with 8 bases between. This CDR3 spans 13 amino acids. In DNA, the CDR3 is TGTGCCAGCAGCTTCACTAGTGCCGGGGAGCTGTTTTTT. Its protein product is CASSFTSAGELFF.

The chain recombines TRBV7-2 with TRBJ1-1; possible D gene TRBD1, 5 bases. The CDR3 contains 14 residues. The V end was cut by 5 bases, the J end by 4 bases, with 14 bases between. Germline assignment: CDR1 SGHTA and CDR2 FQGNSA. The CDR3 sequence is CASSRQGLGTEAFF. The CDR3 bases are TGTGCCAGCAGCCGCCAGGGATTGGGCACTGAAGCTTTCTTT.

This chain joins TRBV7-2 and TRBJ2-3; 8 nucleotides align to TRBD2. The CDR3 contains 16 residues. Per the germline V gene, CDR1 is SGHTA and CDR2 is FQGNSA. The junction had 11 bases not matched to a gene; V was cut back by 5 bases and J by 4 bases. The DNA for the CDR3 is TGTGCCAGCAGCCTCACCGGGACTAGGGTCGCAGATACGCAGTATTTT. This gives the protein CASSLTGTRVADTQYF. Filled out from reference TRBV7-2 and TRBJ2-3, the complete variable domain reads GAGVSQSPSNKVTEKGKDVELRCDPISGHTALYWYRQSLGQGLEFLIYFQGNSAPDKSGLPSDRFSAERTGGSVSTLTIQRTQQEDSAVYLCASSLTGTRVADTQYFGPGTRLTVL.

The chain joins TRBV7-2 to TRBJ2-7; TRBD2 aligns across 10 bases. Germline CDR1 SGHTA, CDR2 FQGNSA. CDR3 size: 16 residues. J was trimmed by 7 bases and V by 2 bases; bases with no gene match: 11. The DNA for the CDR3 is TGTGCCAGCAGCTTATCCGTGGCTAGCGGGAGTCGGGAGCAGTACTTC. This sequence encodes CASSLSVASGSREQYF.

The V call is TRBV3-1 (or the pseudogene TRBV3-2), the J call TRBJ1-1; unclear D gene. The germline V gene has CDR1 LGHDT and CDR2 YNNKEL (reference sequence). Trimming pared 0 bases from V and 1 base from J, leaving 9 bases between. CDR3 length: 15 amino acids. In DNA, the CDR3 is TGTGCCAGCAGCCAAGAATTGTCCAGGAACACTGAAGCTTTCTTT. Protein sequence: CASSQELSRNTEAFF.

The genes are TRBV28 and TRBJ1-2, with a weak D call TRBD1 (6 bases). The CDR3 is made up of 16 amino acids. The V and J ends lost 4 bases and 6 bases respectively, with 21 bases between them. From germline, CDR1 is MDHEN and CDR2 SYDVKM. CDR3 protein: CASSSAQTGYVDGYTF. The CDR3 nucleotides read TGTGCCAGCAGTTCGGCCCAGACAGGATATGTAGATGGCTACACCTTC.

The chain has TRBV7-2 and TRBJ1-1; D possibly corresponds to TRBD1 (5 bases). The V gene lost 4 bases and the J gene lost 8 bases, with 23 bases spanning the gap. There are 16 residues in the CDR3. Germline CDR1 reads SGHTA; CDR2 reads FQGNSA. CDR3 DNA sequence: TGTGCCAGCAGCTCAGACGGGAGGGACGGAGGGAAAGAAGCTTTCTTT. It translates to CASSSDGRDGGKEAFF.

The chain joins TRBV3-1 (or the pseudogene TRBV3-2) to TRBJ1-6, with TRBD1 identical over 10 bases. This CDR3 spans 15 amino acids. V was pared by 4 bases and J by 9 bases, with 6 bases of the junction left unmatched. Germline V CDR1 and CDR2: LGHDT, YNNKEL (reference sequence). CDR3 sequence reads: CASSPTGGLSSPLHF. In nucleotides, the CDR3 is TGTGCCAGCAGCCCGACAGGGGGCCTTAGTTCACCCCTCCACTTT.

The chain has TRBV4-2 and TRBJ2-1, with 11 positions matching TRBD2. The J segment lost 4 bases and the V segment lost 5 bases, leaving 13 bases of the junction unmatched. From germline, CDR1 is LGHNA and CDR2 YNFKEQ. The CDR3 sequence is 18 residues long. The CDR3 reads CASSIQTGTSGSYNEQFF. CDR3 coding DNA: TGTGCCAGCAGCATTCAAACAGGAACTAGCGGGAGTTACAATGAGCAGTTCTTC.

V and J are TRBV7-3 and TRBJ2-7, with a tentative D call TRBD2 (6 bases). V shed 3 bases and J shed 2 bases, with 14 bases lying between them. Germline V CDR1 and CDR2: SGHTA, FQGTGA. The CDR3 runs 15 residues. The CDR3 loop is CASSFGGGLPYEQYF. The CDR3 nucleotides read TGTGCCAGCAGCTTTGGGGGAGGCCTACCCTACGAGCAGTACTTC.

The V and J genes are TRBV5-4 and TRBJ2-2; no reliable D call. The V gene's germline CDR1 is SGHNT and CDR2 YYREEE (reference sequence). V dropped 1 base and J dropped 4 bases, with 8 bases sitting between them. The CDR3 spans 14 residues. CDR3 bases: TGTGCCAGCAGCTTGATAGATGGCACCGGGGAGCTGTTTTTT. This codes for CASSLIDGTGELFF.